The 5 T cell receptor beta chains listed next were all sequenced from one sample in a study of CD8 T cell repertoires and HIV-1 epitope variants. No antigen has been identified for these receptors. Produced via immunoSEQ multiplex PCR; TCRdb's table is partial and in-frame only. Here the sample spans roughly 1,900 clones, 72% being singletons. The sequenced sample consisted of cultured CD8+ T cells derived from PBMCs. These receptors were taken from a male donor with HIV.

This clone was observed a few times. The CDR3 DNA is TGCAGCGTTGCAGCGGGAGAACTCACTTACAATGAGCAGTTCTTC. This sequence encodes CSVAAGELTYNEQFF. This chain connects TRBV29-1 to TRBJ2-1; TRBD2 matches 8 bases. The V gene end was trimmed by 4 bases and the J gene end by 4 bases; junction bases not matched to a gene: 9. Germline V gene data show CDR1 as SQVTM and CDR2 as ANQGSEA. The CDR3 totals 15 residues.

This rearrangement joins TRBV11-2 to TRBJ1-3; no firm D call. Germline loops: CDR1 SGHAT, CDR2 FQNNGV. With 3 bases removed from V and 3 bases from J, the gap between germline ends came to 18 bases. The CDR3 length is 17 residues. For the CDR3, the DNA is TGTGCCAGCAGCTTTCCCCGTGCGGGAGTTGGTGGAAACACCATATATTTT. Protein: CASSFPRAGVGGNTIYF.

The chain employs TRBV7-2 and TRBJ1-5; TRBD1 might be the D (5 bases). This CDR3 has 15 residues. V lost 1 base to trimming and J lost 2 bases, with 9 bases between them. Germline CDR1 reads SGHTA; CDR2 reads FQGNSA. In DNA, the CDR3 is TGTGCCAGCAGCTTAGACAGGACGGGCAATCAGCCCCAGCATTTT. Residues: CASSLDRTGNQPQHF.

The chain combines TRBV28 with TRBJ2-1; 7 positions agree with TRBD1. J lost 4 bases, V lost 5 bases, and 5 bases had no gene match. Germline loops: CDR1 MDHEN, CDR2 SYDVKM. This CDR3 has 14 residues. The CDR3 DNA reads TGTGCCAGCAGTGCCGGACAGGCTTACAATGAGCAGTTCTTC. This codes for CASSAGQAYNEQFF. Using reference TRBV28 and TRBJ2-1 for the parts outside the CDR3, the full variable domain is DVKVTQSSRYLVKRTGEKVFLECVQDMDHENMFWYRQDPGLGLRLIYFSYDVKMKEKGDIPEGYSVSREKKERFSLILESASTNQTSMYLCASSAGQAYNEQFFGPGTRLTVL.

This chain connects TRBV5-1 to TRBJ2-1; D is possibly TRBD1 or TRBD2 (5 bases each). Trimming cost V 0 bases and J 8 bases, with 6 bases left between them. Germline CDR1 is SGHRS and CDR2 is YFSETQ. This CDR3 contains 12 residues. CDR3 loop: CASSLGGDEQFF. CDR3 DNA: TGCGCCAGCAGCTTGGGAGGGGATGAGCAGTTCTTC.